This T cell receptor beta chain was captured in a study of OX40 agonist ivuxolimab in advanced cancers. Clones were read by immunoSEQ multiplex PCR, and TCRdb kept only the in-frame ones, dropping some. Of about 61,000 clones in the sample, over 80% were seen once. The CDR3 spans 16 residues. V shed 5 bases and J 6 bases; nucleotides not matched to a gene: 12. Germline lookup yields CDR1 KGHSH and CDR2 LQKENI. At cycle 4 day 1, cycle 7 day 1, and baseline, blood was sampled. The TCR sequence derives from an adult with an advanced solid tumor such as melanoma, head and neck, liver or kidney cancer. Sample: CD4+ or CD8+ T cells sorted from blood, taken in a trial of the OX40 agonist ivuxolimab. The V and J genes are TRBV18 and TRBJ1-5, with 8 positions matching TRBD1. CDR3 region: CASSSEQGAYSQPQHF. The CDR3 DNA reads TGTGCCAGCTCATCTGAGCAGGGGGCTTATAGTCAGCCCCAGCATTTT. The whole variable domain, remainder taken from reference TRBV18 and TRBJ1-5, is NAGVMQNPRHLVRRRGQEARLRCSPMKGHSHVYWYRQLPEEGLKFMVYLQKENIIDESGMPKERFSAEFPKEGPSILRIQQVVRGDSAAYFCASSSEQGAYSQPQHFGDGTRLSIL.